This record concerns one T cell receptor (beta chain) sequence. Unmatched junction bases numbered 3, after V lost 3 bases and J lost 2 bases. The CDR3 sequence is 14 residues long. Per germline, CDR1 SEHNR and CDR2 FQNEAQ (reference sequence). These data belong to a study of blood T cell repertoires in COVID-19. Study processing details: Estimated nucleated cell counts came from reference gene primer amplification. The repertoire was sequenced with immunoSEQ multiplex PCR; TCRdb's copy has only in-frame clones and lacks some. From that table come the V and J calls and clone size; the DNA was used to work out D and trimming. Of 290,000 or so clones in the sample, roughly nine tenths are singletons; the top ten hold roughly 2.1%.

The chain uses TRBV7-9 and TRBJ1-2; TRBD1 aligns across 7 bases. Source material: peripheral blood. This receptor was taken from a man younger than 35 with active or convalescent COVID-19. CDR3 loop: CASSFLQGNYGYTF. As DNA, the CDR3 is TGTGCCAGCAGCTTCCTACAGGGGAACTATGGCTACACCTTC.